This TCR beta chain was profiled in a study of blood T cell repertoires in COVID-19. Some clones are missing from TCRdb's copy, which holds only in-frame ones; the method was immunoSEQ multiplex PCR. The data contain about 48,000 clones, 90% of them singletons. The sequence derives from a man between 65 and 85 years old with acute or convalescent COVID-19. The specimen sequenced was peripheral blood.

CDR3 sequence: CASSVGQGEDNSPLHF. CDR3 in DNA: TGTGCCAGCAGCGTGGGACAGGGTGAAGATAATTCACCCCTCCACTTT. The V and J genes are TRBV9 and TRBJ1-6; 9 positions match TRBD1. CDR3 size: 16 residues. Germline values: CDR1 SGDLS, CDR2 YYNGEE. After removal of 2 bases from V and 5 bases from J, the junction contained 5 bases not matched to a gene. Full variable domain (remainder filled in from reference TRBV9 and TRBJ1-6): DSGVTQTPKHLITATGQRVTLRCSPRSGDLSVYWYQQSLDQGLQFLIQYYNGEERAKGNILERFSAQQFPDLHSELNLSSLELGDSALYFCASSVGQGEDNSPLHFGNGTRLTVT.